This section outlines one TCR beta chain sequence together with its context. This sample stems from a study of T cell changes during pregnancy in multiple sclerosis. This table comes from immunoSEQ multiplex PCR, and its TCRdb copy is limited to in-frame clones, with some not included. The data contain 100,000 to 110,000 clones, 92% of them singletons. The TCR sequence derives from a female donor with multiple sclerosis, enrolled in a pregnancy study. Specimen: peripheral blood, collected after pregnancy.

The CDR3 DNA sequence: TGTGCCAGCAGCTTGTTCACGGGAAGTAGCGGGATTCATTTGCCTGAGCAGTTCTTC. It yields the protein CASSLFTGSSGIHLPEQFF. The chain recombines TRBV5-6 with TRBJ2-1; 8 bases are shared with TRBD2. Per the germline V gene, CDR1 is SGHDT and CDR2 is YYEEEE. The V gene end was trimmed by 1 base and the J gene end by 9 bases; junction bases not matched to a gene: 21. The CDR3 is 19 amino acids.